This TCR beta chain was obtained from a study of blood T cell repertoires in COVID-19 (dated by TCRdb to the early 2020s). Regarding the complete study: Samples from collaborators originated in the United States, Italy and Spain and spanned both the acute and convalescent phases of COVID-19. The prospective study material was composed of cDNA or gDNA derived from T cells, B-cell-depleted T cells, or PBMCs. Deeply sampled blood TCRbeta repertoires from subjects exposed to, actively infected with, or recovered from COVID-19 were included in the dataset. The repertoires were made available in a free public database intended to serve as a resource for research on the immune response to SARS-CoV-2. The samples were drawn from two sources: the first 160 participants of the ongoing ImmuneRACE study, and 1,254 subjects contributed by 6 global collaborators. Nearly every sample came with metadata listing a de-identified subject ID, COVID-19 status, age in years and sex. HLA class I and class II types, where available, came from metadata supplied by the sample provider rather than from assay-based typing. The investigation overall reported the following: The quantity of clinical and demographic metadata differed by source and by participant and was supplied without curation.

Each collaborating institution followed its own protocols to collect whole blood in K2EDTA tubes. For TCRbeta analysis, collaborators shipped samples in one of three forms: frozen whole blood, isolated PBMCs, or DNA extracted from either of those sample types. A remark on this clone: Its antigen has not been determined. Base-call qualities are not available, and no considerably larger clone is one nucleotide away.

TCRbeta CDR3 regions were amplified from genomic DNA using the immunoSEQ Assay, a bias-controlled multiplex PCR. The authors processed their data as follows. The number of nucleated cells in each sample was estimated by amplification of reference gene primers within the assay. To quantify the absolute abundance of each unique TCRbeta CDR3 rearrangement, sequence reads were collapsed and filtered. Productive Simpson clonality was computed per sample as the square root of Simpson's diversity index over productive rearrangements. Here the immuneACCESS table is served through TCRdb, limited to in-frame sequences with V and J called. Missing clones are a known gap in these copies; in checked studies unresolved V genes cover under half, and the rest lacks a known reason. V, J and clone size derive from that table, while D and trimming were established from the DNA sequence. In this sample the table shows 180,000 or so clones, about 88% of which occur a single time. In total, the top ten clones hold around 7% of the sample.

Here V drops 2 bases and J drops 3 bases, and the junction holds 10 bases not matched to any gene. The CDR3, from cysteine to phenylalanine, totals 18 residues. Only the CDR3 DNA stays, 54 bases, in frame from base 1. CDR1 and CDR2, looked up from the germline V gene, are KGHDR and SFDVKD. The V and J segments used are TRBV24-1 and TRBJ2-1; the junction holds 9 bases that match TRBD2. The origin of this receptor is an elderly woman in a cohort sampled during active or convalescent COVID-19. The sequencing sample was made of peripheral blood. At the DNA level, the sequence is TGTGCCACCAGTGATTCCTATGCTAGCGGGGCTTTCTACAATGAGCAGTTCTTC. Translated, this gives CATSDSYASGAFYNEQFF.